This is a list of T cell receptor beta chains from one sample in a study of beta chain features in type 1 diabetes. Sequencing used immunoSEQ multiplex PCR; TCRdb keeps in-frame clones, though not all of them. Counted here are 600,000 to 650,000 clones, 15% to 18% occurring once; the ten biggest clones make up about 0.093%. Sequencing was done on a sample of naive CD4+ T cells from blood. These receptors originate from a man between 18 and 35 years old in good health. Both conserved end residues are part of each CDR3. D genes are given only for firm matches. A row's size may be missing; if present it is once, few, many or a size class.

few	NA	TRBV7-9	TRBJ2-3	CASSLALANTDTQYF	TGTGCCAGCAGCTTAGCGCTAGCGAACACAGATACGCAGTATTTT
NA	NA	TRBV11-1	TRBJ1-1	CASSLVGLGWTEAFF	TGTGCCAGCAGCTTAGTCGGATTGGGTTGGACTGAAGCTTTCTTT
few	NA	TRBV19	TRBJ2-3	CASSKGPTHPTQYF	TGTGCCAGTAGTAAGGGGCCGACGCACCCAACGCAGTATTTT
NA	NA	TRBV7-2	TRBJ2-2	CASSFPPRRVGELFF	TGTGCCAGCAGCTTCCCCCCAAGGAGGGTCGGGGAGCTGTTTTTT
NA	NA	TRBV28	TRBJ1-2	CASHGPYGYTF	TGTGCCAGTCACGGGCCCTATGGCTACACCTTC
NA	TRBD1	TRBV27	TRBJ2-7	CASSLQGQHYEQYF	TGTGCCAGCAGTTTACAGGGACAGCACTACGAGCAGTACTTC
few	NA	TRBV19	TRBJ1-3	CASSIPESSGNTIYF	TGTGCCAGTAGTATCCCGGAGAGCTCTGGAAACACCATATATTTT
few	NA	TRBV5-1	TRBJ2-7	CASSPDGQGGREQYF	TGCGCCAGCAGCCCGGACGGCCAGGGAGGTCGGGAGCAGTACTTC
few	NA	TRBV21-1	TRBJ2-7	CASSGRDRGQIQQYF	TGTGCCAGCAGCGGCCGGGACAGGGGCCAAATTCAGCAGTACTTC
once	NA	TRBV18	TRBJ2-5	CASSSGTKETQYF	TGTGCCAGCTCGTCCGGGACAAAAGAGACCCAGTACTTC
NA	NA	TRBV7-7	TRBJ2-2	CASSSTPPGSGELFF	TGTGCCAGCAGCTCTACACCCCCGGGTTCCGGGGAGCTGTTTTTT
few	TRBD1	TRBV28	TRBJ2-7	CASSRETGPGSYEQYF	TGTGCCAGCAGCCGAGAGACAGGGCCGGGCTCCTACGAGCAGTACTTC
NA	NA	TRBV11-1	TRBJ1-1	CASSLALGSHDTEAFF	TGTGCCAGCAGCTTGGCTCTCGGCAGCCACGACACTGAAGCTTTCTTT
NA	TRBD1	TRBV5-1	TRBJ2-5	CASSYRGQETQYF	TGCGCCAGCAGCTACAGGGGCCAAGAGACCCAGTACTTC
few	NA	TRBV7-2	TRBJ2-3	CASSLASGGGQYF	TGTGCCAGCAGCTTAGCCTCAGGGGGAGGGCAGTATTTT
NA	TRBD1	TRBV5-1	TRBJ2-7	CASSSRQGTYEQYF	TGCGCCAGCAGCTCCCGACAGGGGACCTACGAGCAGTACTTC
few	NA	TRBV2	TRBJ1-3	CASSDRPIGNTIYF	TGTGCCAGCAGTGACAGGCCTATCGGAAACACCATATATTTT
NA	NA	TRBV29-1	TRBJ2-5	CSVEGGETQYF	TGCAGCGTTGAAGGCGGGGAGACCCAGTACTTC
NA	NA	TRBV18	TRBJ1-3	CASSPTGQRNTIYF	TGTGCCAGCTCACCCACGGGACAACGGAACACCATATATTTT